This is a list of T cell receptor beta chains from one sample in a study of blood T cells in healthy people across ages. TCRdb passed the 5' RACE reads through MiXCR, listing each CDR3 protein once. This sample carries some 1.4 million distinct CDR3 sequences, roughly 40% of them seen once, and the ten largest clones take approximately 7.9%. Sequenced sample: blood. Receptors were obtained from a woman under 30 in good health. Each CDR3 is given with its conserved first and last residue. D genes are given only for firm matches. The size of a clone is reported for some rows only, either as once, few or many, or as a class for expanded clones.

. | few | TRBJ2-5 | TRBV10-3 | TGTGCCATCAGTGAGTCCGGCTTGAGGGGAGAGACCCAGTACTTC | CAISESGLRGETQYF
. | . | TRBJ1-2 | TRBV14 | TGTGCCAGCAGCCCCCGGGGAGGGTACAACTATGGCTACACCTTC | CASSPRGGYNYGYTF
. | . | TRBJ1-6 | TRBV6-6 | TGTGCCGGGGCCCATGGGCAGAATAATTCACCCCTCCACTTT | CAGAHGQNNSPLHF
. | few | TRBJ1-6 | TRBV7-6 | TGTGCCAGCAGCTCCACCCCTGCGGATTCACCCCTCCACTTT | CASSSTPADSPLHF
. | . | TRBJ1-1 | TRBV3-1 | TGTGCCAGCAGCCAAGAAGGGGGGGCAGGAGCTTTCTTT | CASSQEGGAGAFF
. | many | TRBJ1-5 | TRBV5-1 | TGCGCCAGCAGCTTGACAGGGACCAGCAATCAGCCCCAGCATTTT | CASSLTGTSNQPQHF
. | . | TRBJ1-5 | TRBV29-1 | TGCAGCGTTGGGGAGGGAAGTAGCAATCAGCCCCAGCATTTT | CSVGEGSSNQPQHF
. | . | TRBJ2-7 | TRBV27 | TGTGCCAGCAGTGTCCGATCCCAAACCTACGAGCAGTACTTC | CASSVRSQTYEQYF
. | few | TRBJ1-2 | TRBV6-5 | TGTGCCAGCAGTTACGCCAGAAACTATGGCTACACCTTC | CASSYARNYGYTF
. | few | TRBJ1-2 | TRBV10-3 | TGTGCCATCAGTGAGCGGGAGACAGTCTATGGCTACACCTTC | CAISERETVYGYTF
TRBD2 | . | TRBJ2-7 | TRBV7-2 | TGTGCCAGCAGCTTAGTTCCCGGGACTAGCGGGGCTCCCTACGAGCAGTACTTC | CASSLVPGTSGAPYEQYF
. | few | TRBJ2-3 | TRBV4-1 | TGCGCCAGCAGCCAAGAGGGGGCAGGGCTAGATACGCAGTATTTT | CASSQEGAGLDTQYF
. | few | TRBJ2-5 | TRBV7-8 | TGTGCCAGCAGCTTAATTATGGAGACCCAGTACTTC | CASSLIMETQYF
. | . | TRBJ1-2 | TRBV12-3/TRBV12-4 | TGTGCCAGCAGGGGTTCAAGGGACGGCTACACCTTC | CASRGSRDGYTF
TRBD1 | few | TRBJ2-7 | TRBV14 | TGTGCCAGCAGCCATAACAGGGGCCCGCAGTACTTC | CASSHNRGPQYF
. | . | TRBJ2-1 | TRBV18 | TGTGCCAGCTCACCACTAGTGACAGTTACGCATGAGCAGTTCTTC | CASSPLVTVTHEQFF
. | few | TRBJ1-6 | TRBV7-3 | TGTGCCAGCCCCCTTAAAAGGAGTAGTCATTCACCCCTCCACTTT | CASPLKRSSHSPLHF
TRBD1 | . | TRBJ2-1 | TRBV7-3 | TGTGCCAGCAGCTTAGAGACAGGGTCGAATGAGCAGTTCTTC | CASSLETGSNEQFF
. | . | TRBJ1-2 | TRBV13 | TGTGCCAGCAGACCAAGCGGACGGCAGCCTTCCAACTATGGCTACACCTTC | CASRPSGRQPSNYGYTF
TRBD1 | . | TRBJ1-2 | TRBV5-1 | TGCGCCAGCGCTGGGACAGTAGGAAATGGCTACACCTTC | CASAGTVGNGYTF
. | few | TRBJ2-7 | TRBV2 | TGTGCCAGCACCAGGACTGAAAACTTCTACGAGCAGTACTTC | CASTRTENFYEQYF
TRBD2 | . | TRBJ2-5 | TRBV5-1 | TGCGCCAGCAGCTTGACTAGCGGGGCTGAAAATGAGCAGTACTTC | CASSLTSGAENEQYF
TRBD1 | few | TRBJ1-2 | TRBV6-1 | TGTGCCAGCAGGCCCACGGGACAGAACTATGGCTACACCTTC | CASRPTGQNYGYTF
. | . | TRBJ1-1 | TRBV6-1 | TGTGCCAGCAGTGAAGCGGGGAGGCAGGGGCGTTTTGAAGCTTTCTTT | CASSEAGRQGRFEAFF
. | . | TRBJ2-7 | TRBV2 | TGTGCCAGCAGTGACGAGAGAAATGCGGACGAGCAGTACTTC | CASSDERNADEQYF
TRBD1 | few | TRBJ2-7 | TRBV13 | TGTGCCAGCAGCCATCGTGGGGACAGGGTATTCTACGAGCAGTACTTC | CASSHRGDRVFYEQYF
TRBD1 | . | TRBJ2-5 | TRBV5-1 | TGCGCCAGCAGCTTGGGGGACAGGAGACAAGAGACCCAGTACTTC | CASSLGDRRQETQYF
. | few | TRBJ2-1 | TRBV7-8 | TGTGCCAGCAGCTTAGGTGCGACTGGGGAGGTGTACAATGAGCAGTTCTTC | CASSLGATGEVYNEQFF
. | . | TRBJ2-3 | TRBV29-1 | TGCAGCGTTGAGATCAGGTTCACAGATACGCAGTATTTT | CSVEIRFTDTQYF
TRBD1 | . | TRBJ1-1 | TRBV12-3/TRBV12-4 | TGTGCCAGCCGGACAGGGTCTTCCACTTCCACTGAAGCTTTCTTT | CASRTGSSTSTEAFF
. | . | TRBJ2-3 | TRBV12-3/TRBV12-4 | TGTGCCAGCAGTTTAGTTGGGGCCGGACGTACAGATACGCAGTATTTT | CASSLVGAGRTDTQYF
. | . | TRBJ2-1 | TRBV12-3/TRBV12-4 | TGTGCCAGCAGTTTAGTCACCGGACAGGGAGGGACTTACTCCTACAATGAGCAGTTCTTC | CASSLVTGQGGTYSYNEQFF
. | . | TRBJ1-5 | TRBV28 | TGTGCCAGCAGCCCCCGTCACTGGGGGCGAAAGCAGCCCCAGCATTTT | CASSPRHWGRKQPQHF
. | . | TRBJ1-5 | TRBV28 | TGTGCCAGCAGTCCCTCCAGTGGGTTTGGGCAGCCCCAGCATTTT | CASSPSSGFGQPQHF
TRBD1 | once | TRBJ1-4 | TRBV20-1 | TGCAGTGCTCAACCGGGACAGATTAATGAAAAACTGTTTTTT | CSAQPGQINEKLFF
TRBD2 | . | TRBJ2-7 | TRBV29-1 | TGCAGCGTGGATCTGAGCGGGGTTATGAACGAGCAGTACTTC | CSVDLSGVMNEQYF
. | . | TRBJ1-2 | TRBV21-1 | TGTGCCAGCAGCAAAAACCGTAGACAGATAGACTATGGCTACACCTTC | CASSKNRRQIDYGYTF
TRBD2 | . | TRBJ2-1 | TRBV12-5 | TGTGCTAGTGGTTTGGTCACGGGAGGGAGCTCCTACAATGAGCAGTTCTTC | CASGLVTGGSSYNEQFF
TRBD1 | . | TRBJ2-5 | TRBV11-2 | TGTGCCAGCAGCTTGACAGGGGCGAGGGAGACCCAGTACTTC | CASSLTGARETQYF
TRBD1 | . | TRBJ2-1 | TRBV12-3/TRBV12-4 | TGTGCCAGCAGTTTACAAGCCGGGACAGGGTACAATGAGCAGTTCTTC | CASSLQAGTGYNEQFF
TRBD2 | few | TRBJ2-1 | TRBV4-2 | TGTGCCAGCAGCCAGGGCGGTGGCGGGGGGAACTACAATGAGCAGTTCTTC | CASSQGGGGGNYNEQFF
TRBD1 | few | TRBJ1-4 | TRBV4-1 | TGCGCCAGCAGCCCCGGGACAGGCCAAAATAATGAAAAACTGTTTTTT | CASSPGTGQNNEKLFF
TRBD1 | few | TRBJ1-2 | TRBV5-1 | TGCGCCAGCAGCTTGGGCCGGGACAGCTATGGCTACACCTTC | CASSLGRDSYGYTF
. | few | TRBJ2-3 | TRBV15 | TGTGCCACCAGCAGAGATTTATCAGATACGCAGTATTTT | CATSRDLSDTQYF